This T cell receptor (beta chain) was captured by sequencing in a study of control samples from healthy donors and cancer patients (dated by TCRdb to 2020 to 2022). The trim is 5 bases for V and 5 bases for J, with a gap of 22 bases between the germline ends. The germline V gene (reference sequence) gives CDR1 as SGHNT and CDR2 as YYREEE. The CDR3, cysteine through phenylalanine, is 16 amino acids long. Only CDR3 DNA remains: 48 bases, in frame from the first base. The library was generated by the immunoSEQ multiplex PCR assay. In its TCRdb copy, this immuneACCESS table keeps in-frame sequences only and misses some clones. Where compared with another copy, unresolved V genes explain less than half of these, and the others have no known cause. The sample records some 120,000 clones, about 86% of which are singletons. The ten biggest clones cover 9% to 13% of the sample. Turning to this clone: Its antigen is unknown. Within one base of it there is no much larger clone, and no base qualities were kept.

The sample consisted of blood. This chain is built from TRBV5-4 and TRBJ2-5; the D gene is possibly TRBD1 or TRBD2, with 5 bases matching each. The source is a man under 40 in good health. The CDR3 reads CASRRTVGGSGETQYF. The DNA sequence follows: TGTGCCAGCAGACGTACGGTTGGGGGAAGCGGTGAGACCCAGTACTTC.